This TCR beta chain came from a study of PD-1 blockade in classical Hodgkin lymphoma. CDR3 length equals 16 residues. Germline CDR1 is SGHRS and CDR2 is YFSETQ. V was pared by 3 bases and J by 9 bases, with 24 bases between. Autologous stem cell transplantation was followed by relapse in every patient, and brentuximab vedotin exposure varied. Overall study findings and caveats: Undefined causes, possibly disease activity or prior therapy, underlie the repertoire differences.

Here immunoSEQ multiplex PCR was the method, and the copy in TCRdb shows in-frame clones only, minus some. This repertoire shows 25,000 to 30,000 clones, roughly 71% found once; its top ten account for about 24%. This clone was counted once. Its matching antigen is unknown. Sample: peripheral blood mononuclear cells (PBMCs), taken before the second cycle of nivolumab. The chain employs TRBV5-1 and TRBJ2-5, with D perhaps matching TRBD1 (5 bases). The source is a human donor with classical Hodgkin lymphoma. CDR3 nucleotides: TGCGCCAGCAGCTCGAGTGGGCTGGGGCTGGGGAAGGCCCAGTACTTC. Translation gives CASSSSGLGLGKAQYF. Full variable domain (outside the CDR3, taken from reference TRBV5-1 and TRBJ2-5): KAGVTQTPRYLIKTRGQQVTLSCSPISGHRSVSWYQQTPGQGLQFLFEYFSETQRNKGNFPGRFSGRQFSNSRSEMNVSTLELGDSALYLCASSSSGLGLGKAQYFGPGTRLLVL.